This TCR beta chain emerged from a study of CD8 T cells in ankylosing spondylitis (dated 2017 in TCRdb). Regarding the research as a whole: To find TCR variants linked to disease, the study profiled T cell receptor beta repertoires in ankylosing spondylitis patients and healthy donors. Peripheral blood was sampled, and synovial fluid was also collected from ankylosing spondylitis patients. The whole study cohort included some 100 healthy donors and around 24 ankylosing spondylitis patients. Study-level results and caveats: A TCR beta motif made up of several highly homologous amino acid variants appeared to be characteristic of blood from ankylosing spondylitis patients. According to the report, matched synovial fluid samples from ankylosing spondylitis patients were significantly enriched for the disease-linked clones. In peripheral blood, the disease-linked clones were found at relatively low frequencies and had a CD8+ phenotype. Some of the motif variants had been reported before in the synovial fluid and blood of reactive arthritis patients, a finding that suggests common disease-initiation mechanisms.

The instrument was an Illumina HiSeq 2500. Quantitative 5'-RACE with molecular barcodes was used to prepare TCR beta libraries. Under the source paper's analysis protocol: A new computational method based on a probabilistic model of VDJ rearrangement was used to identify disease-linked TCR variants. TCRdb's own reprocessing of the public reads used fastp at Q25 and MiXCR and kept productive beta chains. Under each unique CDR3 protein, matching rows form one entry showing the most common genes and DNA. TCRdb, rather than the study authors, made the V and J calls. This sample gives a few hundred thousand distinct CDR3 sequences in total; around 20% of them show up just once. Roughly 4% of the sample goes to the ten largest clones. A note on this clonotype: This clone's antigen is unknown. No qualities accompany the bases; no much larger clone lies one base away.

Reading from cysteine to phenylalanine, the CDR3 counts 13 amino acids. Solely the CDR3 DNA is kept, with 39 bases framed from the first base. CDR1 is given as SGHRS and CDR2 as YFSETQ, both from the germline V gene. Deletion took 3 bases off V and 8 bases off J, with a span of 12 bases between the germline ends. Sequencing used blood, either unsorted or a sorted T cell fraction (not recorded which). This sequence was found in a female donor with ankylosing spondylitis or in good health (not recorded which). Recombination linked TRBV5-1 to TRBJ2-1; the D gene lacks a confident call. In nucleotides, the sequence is TGCGCCAGCAGCTCCCGGAAGTTCCATGAGCAGTTCTTC. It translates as CASSSRKFHEQFF.